These 21 T cell receptor beta chains originate from one sample sequenced in a study of beta chain features in type 1 diabetes. The isolated RNA, all of it, was reverse transcribed, so expressed TCRB transcripts were what got sequenced. Data came from immunoSEQ multiplex PCR; TCRdb stores just in-frame clones and leaves some out. Seen here are 850,000 to 900,000 clones, roughly a sixth observed once, and the top ten hold 0.023%. Sample: naive CD4+ T cells from blood. The receptors come from a woman under 30 in good health.

The table lists this clone with a few counts. The CDR3 does not close with the conserved phenylalanine or tryptophan, likely indicating a read error. The DNA is omitted, as the CDR3 cannot be located on it reliably, and the CDR3 follows TCRdb's listing. The chain carries TRBV29-1 and TRBJ1-1. Germline loops: CDR1 SQVTM, CDR2 ANQGSEA. Inclusive of both ends, the CDR3 amounts to 9 amino acids. The chain's CDR3 is CSVDIPGGV.

The rearrangement links TRBV4-3 to TRBJ1-2; no reliable D call. The CDR3 has 16 residues. The germline V gene has CDR1 LGHNA and CDR2 YSLEER. Trimming removed 0 bases at V and 6 bases at J, with 17 bases between. CDR3 in DNA: TGCGCCAGCAGCCAAGATCTTGCGGGGTTCTTCGATGGCTACACCTTC. Its translation is CASSQDLAGFFDGYTF.

V is TRBV4-3 and J is TRBJ2-7; TRBD2 aligns across 8 bases. CDR3 length: 14 amino acids. The germline CDR1 and CDR2 sequences are LGHNA and YSLEER. V dropped 5 bases and J dropped 7; count of bases not matched to a gene: 10. The CDR3 nucleotides read TGCGCCAGCAGCAAAACGGGAGGGCCGTGGGAGCAGTACTTC. Its translation: CASSKTGGPWEQYF.

The sample holds a few counts of this clone. The chain links TRBV6-1 to TRBJ2-7, with D unresolved. The CDR3 has 13 residues. The germline V gene has CDR1 MNHNS and CDR2 SASEGT. Trimming took off 9 bases at V and 3 bases at J, with 15 bases between the two ends. The CDR3, as DNA: TGTGCCAGTCATAGACCAGCGAACTACGAGCAGTACTTC. This sequence encodes CASHRPANYEQYF.

This chain joins TRBV5-4 and TRBJ1-2, with 8 bases fitting TRBD1. CDR3 length: 15 residues. V lost 5 bases, J lost 5 bases, and 11 bases stayed unmatched. The germline gives CDR1 SGHNT, CDR2 YYREEE (reference sequence). CDR3 DNA: TGTGCCAGCAGTGCAGCAGGGGGCACATGGTATGGCTACACCTTC. Its protein product is CASSAAGGTWYGYTF.

A few counts support this clone. The chain combines TRBV20-1 with TRBJ2-2; D remains ambiguous. Trimming took off 3 bases at V and 5 bases at J, with 4 bases between the two ends. This CDR3 has 11 amino acids. CDR1 is DFQATT, CDR2 SNEGSKA, per germline (reference sequence). The CDR3 loop reads CSASETGELFF. CDR3 DNA: TGCAGTGCTAGTGAGACCGGGGAGCTGTTTTTT.

The CDR3: CASSPLPGQGALGYTF. DNA for the CDR3: TGTGCCAGCTCACCGCTACCGGGACAGGGGGCGCTGGGCTACACCTTC. The chain combines TRBV18 with TRBJ1-2, with 12 bases aligning to TRBD1. This CDR3 region has 16 residues. The germline V gene has CDR1 KGHSH and CDR2 LQKENI. The trim removed 3 bases at V and 8 bases at J, leaving 10 bases unmatched. Complete variable domain (other parts from reference TRBV18 and TRBJ1-2): NAGVMQNPRHLVRRRGQEARLRCSPMKGHSHVYWYRQLPEEGLKFMVYLQKENIIDESGMPKERFSAEFPKEGPSILRIQQVVRGDSAAYFCASSPLPGQGALGYTFGSGTRLTVV.

This sequence joins TRBV7-3 and TRBJ2-2, with D perhaps matching TRBD2 (5 bases). V shed 5 bases and J shed 3 bases, with 13 bases lying between them. Germline-derived CDR1 and CDR2 are SGHTA and FQGTGA. This CDR3 has 15 amino acids. In DNA form, the CDR3 reads TGTGCCAGCAGCCCCGGAGTCGGGGACACCGGGGAGCTGTTTTTT. It translates to CASSPGVGDTGELFF.

This clone has more than one count but fewer than ten. This chain connects TRBV11-3 to TRBJ2-1; maybe TRBD1 (5 bases). The germline V gene has CDR1 SGHNT and CDR2 YENEEA. The CDR3 sequence is 14 residues long. The ends were cut back, 4 bases at V and 8 bases at J, with 15 bases in the middle. The CDR3 bases are TGTGCCAGCAGCTCCCCGTTCAGGGATCATGAGCAGTTCTTC. Encoded protein: CASSSPFRDHEQFF.

V and J are TRBV4-3 and TRBJ1-4; 7 nucleotides agree with TRBD1. With V trimmed by 3 bases and J by 5 bases, 3 bases remained unmatched. The CDR3 has 14 amino acids. Germline V gives CDR1 LGHNA, CDR2 YSLEER. CDR3 nucleotides: TGCGCCAGCAGCCATTCGGGACAGAATGAAAAACTGTTTTTT. It is translated as CASSHSGQNEKLFF.

This chain links TRBV10-3 with TRBJ2-1; D gene unclear. Germline V gene data show CDR1 as ENHRY and CDR2 as SYGVKD. This CDR3 region has 14 residues. The germline V and J ends were trimmed by 5 bases and 8 bases, with 16 bases remaining between them. CDR3 protein: CAISSYPPRDEQFF. Here the CDR3 DNA reads TGTGCCATCAGTAGCTACCCCCCCCGCGATGAGCAGTTCTTC.

This clone appeared a few times. V usage is TRBV18 and J usage is TRBJ2-1, with D perhaps TRBD2 (5 bases). The CDR3 has 15 residues. CDR1 is KGHSH and CDR2 is LQKENI in the germline V gene. Trimming took 4 bases from V and 0 from J, leaving 10 bases between them. The CDR3 DNA reads TGTGCCAGCTCACTTTTAGGGAGCTCCTACAATGAGCAGTTCTTC. Amino acids: CASSLLGSSYNEQFF.

The genes are TRBV7-3 and TRBJ1-6; D unclear. Germline V gene sequence: CDR1 SGHTA, CDR2 FQGTGA. V was clipped by 5 bases and J by 9 bases, with 14 bases between them. The CDR3 contains 14 residues. CDR3 in amino acids: CASSSATEGSPLHF. CDR3 in DNA: TGTGCCAGCAGCAGCGCCACCGAGGGTTCACCCCTCCACTTT.

The genes are TRBV4-2 and TRBJ2-7; 7 bases map to TRBD1. This CDR3 comprises 15 residues. Losses at the gene ends were 4 bases for V and 3 bases for J; bases not matched to a gene: 9. Germline V gives CDR1 LGHNA, CDR2 YNFKEQ. The CDR3 reads CASSPNFGTVYEQYF. CDR3 coding DNA: TGTGCCAGCAGCCCGAATTTTGGGACAGTCTACGAGCAGTACTTC.

The gene calls are TRBV15 and TRBJ2-7; 9 bases agree with TRBD2. V lost 1 base and J lost 6; bases outside the gene matches: 7. Germline CDR1 LNHNV, CDR2 YYDKDF (reference sequence). This CDR3 comprises 15 residues. The chain's CDR3 is CATSRVAGGHSEQYF. The CDR3 coding sequence is TGTGCCACCAGCAGAGTGGCGGGAGGGCATTCCGAGCAGTACTTC.

This clone was picked up a small number of times. The chain is built from TRBV5-1 and TRBJ2-1; 13 bases line up with TRBD2. CDR1 and CDR2 (germline): SGHRS, YFSETQ. Trimming cost V 3 bases and J 6 bases; bases outside gene matches: 9. The CDR3 has 17 amino acids. The CDR3 loop reads CASSYYTGTSGTNEQFF. For the CDR3, the DNA is TGCGCCAGCAGCTATTACACCGGGACTAGCGGGACCAATGAGCAGTTCTTC. The full variable domain, its missing parts supplied by reference TRBV5-1 and TRBJ2-1, is KAGVTQTPRYLIKTRGQQVTLSCSPISGHRSVSWYQQTPGQGLQFLFEYFSETQRNKGNFPGRFSGRQFSNSRSEMNVSTLELGDSALYLCASSYYTGTSGTNEQFFGPGTRLTVL.

This clone was observed a few times. The genes are TRBV5-1 and TRBJ2-7; maybe TRBD2 (6 bases). The V and J ends lost 3 bases and 2 bases respectively, with 12 bases between them. This CDR3 spans 14 amino acids. Germline V lookup: CDR1 SGHRS, CDR2 YFSETQ. The CDR3 sequence is CASSSGTHPYEQYF. In DNA, the CDR3 is TGCGCCAGCAGCTCCGGGACTCACCCCTACGAGCAGTACTTC.

This clone appeared a few times. The genes are TRBV7-6 and TRBJ2-2; TRBD2 might be the D (6 bases). This CDR3 spans 16 amino acids. Trimming left V 3 bases short and J 0 bases short, with 11 bases between. CDR1 is SGHVS and CDR2 is FNYEAQ in the germline V gene. DNA for the CDR3: TGTGCCAGCAGCTTCCGGCGGGATTCGAACACCGGGGAGCTGTTTTTT. Its protein is CASSFRRDSNTGELFF.

In this sample, this clone turned up a few times. This chain links TRBV6-5 with TRBJ2-7; D is undetermined. Germline V gives CDR1 MNHEY, CDR2 SVGAGI. The CDR3 runs to 14 residues. V lost 0 bases to trimming and J lost 0 bases, with 6 bases between them. CDR3 sequence: CASSYSLSSYEQYF. CDR3 sequence (DNA): TGTGCCAGCAGTTACTCGTTGAGCTCCTACGAGCAGTACTTC.

The rearrangement joins TRBV6-6 to TRBJ1-5, with D hard to call. Per germline, CDR1 MNHNY and CDR2 SVGAGI (reference sequence). The CDR3 contains 14 residues. Trimming removed 6 bases from V and 3 bases from J, with 12 bases in between. The CDR3 DNA is TGTGCCAGCAGCTCCCGGGCCGACAATCAGCCCCAGCATTTT. This translates into CASSSRADNQPQHF.

V and J are TRBV28 and TRBJ1-5; the D is unclear. V was cut by 4 bases and J by 6 bases, with 7 bases left in between. The V gene's germline CDR1 is MDHEN and CDR2 SYDVKM. This CDR3 has 12 residues. The CDR3 here is CASSSLSQPQHF. CDR3 bases: TGTGCCAGCAGTTCCTTAAGTCAGCCCCAGCATTTT. Supplemented by reference TRBV28 and TRBJ1-5, the full variable domain reads DVKVTQSSRYLVKRTGEKVFLECVQDMDHENMFWYRQDPGLGLRLIYFSYDVKMKEKGDIPEGYSVSREKKERFSLILESASTNQTSMYLCASSSLSQPQHFGDGTRLSIL.